This passage covers 10 T cell receptor beta chains from one sample sequenced in a study of T-cell reconstitution after alpha-beta-depleted transplantation in children. TCRbeta library construction was performed incorporating unique molecular identifiers. Each CDR3 protein gets one entry after TCRdb re-called the PCR reads with MiXCR. In the table there are about 540,000 distinct CDR3 sequences, about 18% of which are singletons. This specimen consisted of PBMCs from the stem cell graft donor, obtained from the stem cell graft. These receptors came from a human donor who donated a stem cell graft to a child with acute lymphoblastic leukemia.

The chain combines TRBV6-2 or TRBV6-3 with TRBJ1-2; the D gene is possibly TRBD1 (5 bases). Germline V lookup: CDR1 MNHEY, CDR2 SVGEGT. V was trimmed by 0 bases and J by 6 bases, leaving 14 bases between them. CDR3 length: 15 residues. The CDR3 spells CASSYSPRGAHGYTF. The CDR3 DNA sequence: TGTGCCAGCAGTTACTCCCCGAGAGGGGCTCATGGCTACACCTTC.

In its sample, this clonotype was seen a few times. V usage is TRBV29-1 and J usage is TRBJ1-2, with a possible D match to TRBD1 (6 bases). Trimming stripped 5 bases from V and 4 bases from J, with 14 bases between. The CDR3 is made up of 13 amino acids. The germline CDR1 and CDR2 sequences are SQVTM and ANQGSEA. The CDR3 DNA sequence: TGCAGCGTTTTCGGTGGGACAAGCTATGGCTACACCTTC. This encodes CSVFGGTSYGYTF.

The V gene is TRBV7-2, the J gene TRBJ1-3; D is undetermined. Germline V lookup: CDR1 SGHTA, CDR2 FQGNSA. V was pared by 4 bases and J by 7 bases, with 8 bases between. The CDR3 is 12 residues long. CDR3 loop: CASSSAFNTIYF. In DNA form, the CDR3 reads TGTGCCAGCAGCTCGGCCTTCAACACCATATATTTT.

This clonotype occurred a few times. The rearrangement uses TRBV4-2 and TRBJ2-7, with 14 nucleotides matching TRBD2. CDR3 size: 17 residues. The V gene's germline CDR1 is LGHNA and CDR2 YNFKEQ. The J segment lost 6 bases and the V segment lost 0 bases, leaving 7 bases of the junction unmatched. This CDR3 reads CASSQERTGLAGGEQYF. In DNA form, the CDR3 reads TGTGCCAGCAGCCAAGAACGGACCGGACTAGCGGGAGGCGAGCAGTACTTC.

The chain couples TRBV5-1 to TRBJ2-3; no definite D call. V lost 4 bases and J lost 5, with 11 bases in between. CDR1 SGHRS and CDR2 YFSETQ come from the germline V gene. This CDR3 has 13 residues. This chain's CDR3 is CASSPAAGDTQYF. CDR3 sequence (DNA): TGCGCCAGCAGCCCCGCTGCTGGAGATACGCAGTATTTT.

The V gene is TRBV29-1, the J gene TRBJ1-1; no definite D call. The CDR3 covers 13 residues. Germline lookup yields CDR1 SQVTM and CDR2 ANQGSEA. Trimming left V 2 bases short and J 5 bases short, with 12 bases between. CDR3 nucleotide sequence: TGCAGCGTTGAATTATCGGGTATTACTGAAGCTTTCTTT. It translates to CSVELSGITEAFF.

This clonotype turned up a few times. This chain connects TRBV27 to TRBJ1-1, with D possibly being TRBD1 (6 bases). CDR1 is MNHEY, CDR2 SMNVEV, per germline (reference sequence). V was shortened by 4 bases and J by 4 bases, with 13 bases between the two germline ends. This CDR3 spans 14 amino acids. The CDR3 nucleotides are TGTGCCAGCAGTTCCCCGCTCAGGGGCACTGAAGCTTTCTTT. Its translation: CASSSPLRGTEAFF.

This clonotype showed up just a few times. The chain is built from TRBV20-1 and TRBJ1-4, with D possibly matching TRBD1 (6 bases). Trimming cost V 6 bases and J 7 bases, with 21 bases left between them. CDR3 size: 15 residues. Per germline, CDR1 DFQATT and CDR2 SNEGSKA (reference sequence). The CDR3 sequence is CSAGGVAIGGEKLFF. The CDR3 DNA reads as TGCAGTGCAGGGGGGGTGGCTATCGGGGGTGAAAAACTGTTTTTT.

This clonotype occurred a few times. The J gene is TRBJ1-2, the V gene TRBV9; TRBD1 matches at 10 bases. The germline V gene encodes CDR1 SGDLS and CDR2 YYNGEE. The CDR3 spans 16 residues. V was clipped by 4 bases and J by 2 bases; unmatched bases: 8. This CDR3 reads CASSYEPGQGNYGYTF. In DNA, the CDR3 is TGTGCCAGCAGCTACGAACCGGGACAGGGGAACTATGGCTACACCTTC.

V gene TRBV2 combines with J gene TRBJ1-1; possible D gene TRBD1, 5 bases. Germline V gene sequence: CDR1 SNHLY, CDR2 FYNNEI. This CDR3 comprises 14 residues. V was cut by 6 bases and J by 0 bases, with 11 bases left in between. The CDR3 protein is CASSHDSLNTEAFF. The DNA for the CDR3 is TGTGCCAGCAGCCACGACAGCCTGAACACTGAAGCTTTCTTT.